One and the same sample provided the 10 T cell receptor beta chains below, sequenced in a study of T cells in Graves' hyperthyroidism and ophthalmopathy. Template material for amplifying TCR beta CDR3 regions consisted of RNA transcripts. The HTBI set primed first-round TCR CDR3 RT-PCR. TCRdb redid the calling of the multiplex PCR reads with MiXCR, one entry per CDR3 protein. In the table there are approximately 710,000 distinct CDR3 sequences, approximately 15% of which are singletons. The material sequenced was blood. The source is a man between 45 and 60 years old with Graves' hyperthyroidism.

This clonotype was seen at least ten times. V usage is TRBV10-2 and J usage is TRBJ1-1; tentatively, D is TRBD1 (5 bases). Trimming cost V 2 bases and J 5 bases, with 18 bases left between them. Germline values: CDR1 WSHSY, CDR2 SAAADI. There are 16 residues in the CDR3. The CDR3 spells CASSEIPFGGITEAFF. The CDR3 DNA sequence: TGCGCCAGCAGTGAGATCCCTTTCGGGGGGATAACTGAAGCTTTCTTT.

The table lists this clonotype with many counts. The chain links TRBV6-5 to TRBJ2-7, with 7 nucleotides matching TRBD1. The J segment lost 2 bases and the V segment lost 3 bases, leaving 4 bases of the junction unmatched. Per the germline V gene, CDR1 is MNHEY and CDR2 is SVGAGI. CDR3 length equals 14 residues. This CDR3 is CASSYSTGTYEQYF. In DNA form, the CDR3 reads TGTGCCAGCAGTTATTCGACAGGGACCTACGAGCAGTACTTC.

This chain joins TRBV20-1 and TRBJ2-5, with 10 bases identical to TRBD1. This CDR3 is 16 amino acids long. The germline gives CDR1 DFQATT, CDR2 SNEGSKA (reference sequence). V lost 5 bases to trimming and J lost 5 bases; unmatched junction nucleotides: 14. The CDR3 DNA sequence: TGCAGTGCTTACACCGGGACAGGGGCCGCCGTGGAGACCCAGTACTTC. Encoded protein: CSAYTGTGAAVETQYF.

This clonotype has more than one count but fewer than ten. The chain links TRBV20-1 to TRBJ2-7; TRBD1 matches 8 bases. The J segment lost 7 bases and the V segment lost 1 base, leaving 9 bases of the junction unmatched. The CDR3 extends over 14 amino acids. Germline V gene lookup returns CDR1 DFQATT and CDR2 SNEGSKA (reference sequence). CDR3 DNA: TGCAGTGCTAGAGTAGGCCAGGGGGCTGGGGAGCAGTACTTC. This sequence encodes CSARVGQGAGEQYF.

The chain couples TRBV5-4 to TRBJ2-1, with TRBD2 identical over 11 bases. The CDR3 is 17 residues long. V trimming: 2 bases; J trimming: 7 bases; junction bases outside the gene matches: 11. CDR1 is SGHNT and CDR2 is YYREEE in the germline V gene (reference sequence). CDR3 region: CASSFAHSGRAANEQFF. DNA of the CDR3: TGTGCCAGCAGCTTTGCTCATAGCGGGAGGGCCGCGAATGAGCAGTTCTTC.

This clonotype was observed many times. The chain recombines TRBV12-3 or TRBV12-4 with TRBJ1-1, with D hard to call. Trimming stripped 3 bases from V and 4 bases from J, with 12 bases between. This CDR3 contains 14 residues. The DNA of the CDR3 is TGTGCCAGCAGTTTCCAGGTGAAGGCCACTGAAGCTTTCTTT. Protein: CASSFQVKATEAFF.

This clonotype was picked up many times. The J gene is TRBJ1-2, the V gene TRBV5-1, with 7 positions matching TRBD1. With V trimmed by 4 bases and J by 0 bases, 3 bases remained unmatched. The CDR3 covers 14 residues. The germline CDR1 and CDR2 sequences are SGHRS and YFSETQ. CDR3 sequence (DNA): TGCGCCAGCAGCGTCGGGACAGCTAACTATGGCTACACCTTC. Translation: CASSVGTANYGYTF.

This clonotype was seen repeatedly, ten times or more. This sequence joins TRBV7-2 and TRBJ1-1; D possibly corresponds to TRBD1 (6 bases). The CDR3 totals 13 residues. From germline, CDR1 is SGHTA and CDR2 FQGNSA. The germline V and J ends were trimmed by 1 base and 6 bases, with 9 bases remaining between them. The CDR3 loop reads CASSLGTASEAFF. In DNA form, the CDR3 reads TGTGCCAGCAGCTTAGGGACAGCTTCTGAAGCTTTCTTT.

At least ten counts were recorded for this clonotype. The chain links TRBV3-1 to TRBJ1-4; TRBD1 matches at 7 bases. Germline lookup yields CDR1 LGHDT and CDR2 YNNKEL (reference sequence). The V segment lost 3 bases and the J segment 1 base; nucleotides outside the gene matches: 2. CDR3 length: 15 amino acids. CDR3 sequence: CASSQRTGTNEKLFF. DNA for the CDR3: TGTGCCAGCAGCCAGAGGACAGGAACTAATGAAAAACTGTTTTTT.

This clonotype was recorded at least ten times. The rearrangement joins TRBV12-3 or TRBV12-4 to TRBJ2-5; D might be TRBD2 (6 bases). V lost 7 bases to trimming and J lost 5 bases, with 20 bases between them. The CDR3 runs to 15 residues. CDR3 loop: CASTQAGILAETQYF. Here the CDR3 DNA reads TGTGCCAGCACTCAAGCAGGGATACTAGCCGAGACCCAGTACTTC.